This TCR beta chain was recorded in a study of blood T cell repertoires in COVID-19 (dated by TCRdb to the early 2020s). For the study in its entirety: Samples covering the acute and convalescent phases of COVID-19 were provided by collaborators in the United States, Italy and Spain. Where HLA class I and class II types were available, the types were taken from metadata supplied by the sample provider, not from assay-based typing. The sample metadata nearly always contained a de-identified subject ID, COVID-19 status, age in years and sex. The samples were drawn from the first 160 participants of the ongoing ImmuneRACE study and from under 1,500 subjects provided by 6 global collaborators. The dataset comprised deeply sampled blood TCRbeta repertoires from subjects exposed to, actively infected with, or recovered from COVID-19. The prospective study material was composed of cDNA or gDNA derived from T cells, B-cell-depleted T cells, or PBMCs. The repertoires were made available in a free public database intended to serve as a resource for research on the immune response to SARS-CoV-2.

TCRbeta CDR3 regions were amplified from genomic DNA using the immunoSEQ Assay, a bias-controlled multiplex PCR. In the original analysis: The number of nucleated cells in each sample was estimated from the amplification of reference gene primers within the assay. To quantify the absolute abundance of each unique TCRbeta CDR3 rearrangement, sequence reads were collapsed and filtered. Productive Simpson clonality was computed per sample as the square root of Simpson's diversity index over productive rearrangements. TCRdb re-hosts the immuneACCESS table, in-frame sequences only. Its copies lack some clones; in the studies checked, an unresolved V gene accounts for under half of them, and the cause for the rest is not known. D and trimming were read from the DNA, whereas the V and J calls and clone size are those reported in that table. The sample table lists approximately 170,000 clones, about 86% of them with a count of one. The biggest ten clones account for around 19% of the sample.

Details on this clone: The antigen it recognizes is unknown. Nothing much larger sits one base from this clone, and base qualities are not available.

Each collaborating institution followed its own protocols to collect whole blood in K2EDTA tubes. For TCRbeta analysis, collaborator samples were shipped as frozen whole blood, as isolated PBMCs, or as DNA extracted from either sample type. The CDR3 goes from the cysteine to the phenylalanine over 17 residues. Just the 51-base CDR3 DNA is kept, in frame starting at base 1. V is pared back by 4 bases and J by 3 bases, with 21 bases lying between the germline termini. CDR1 and CDR2, looked up from the germline V gene (reference sequence), are LGHDT and YNNKEL. General conclusions and limits of the study: The amount of clinical and demographic metadata varied by source and participant and was provided uncurated.

The chain links TRBV3-1 (or the pseudogene TRBV3-2) with TRBJ2-5, with TRBD2 perhaps the D gene, on 7 matching bases. The sample was peripheral blood. This sequence originates from a woman older than 75 with acute or convalescent COVID-19. The sequenced DNA: TGTGCCAGCAGCCGAACCCTTGGGGGGGCCCAGGAAGAGACCCAGTACTTC. Its amino acids are CASSRTLGGAQEETQYF.